One and the same sample provided the 24 T cell receptor beta chains below, sequenced in a study of T cell repertoires in cytomegalovirus infection (dated by TCRdb to the late 2010s). Taken with the paper, the label for treatment or condition translates to: in vitro stimulation with specific CMV peptide epitopes to enrich CMV-specific T cells. These receptors are not linked to any known antigen. The run used an Illumina HiSeq 1500. In TCRdb, the public reads were trimmed at Q25 with fastp and aligned with MiXCR, with productive beta chains retained. CDR3 protein duplicates are merged, each entry listing the most common genes and DNA. The sample table records some 940,000 distinct CDR3 sequences; around a third of these occur just once. Over 12% of the sample belongs to the ten largest clones. Specimen: cultured CD8+ T cells from PBMCs, collected from culture after CMV antigen stimulation. The receptors come from a human donor in good health (CMV status not recorded). Some clones in this sample may be carry-over from other donors' samples.

The J gene is TRBJ2-7, the V gene TRBV6-2 or TRBV6-3; D is tentatively TRBD1 or TRBD2 (5 bases each). This CDR3 region has 16 residues. Germline CDR1 is MNHEY and CDR2 is SVGEGT. Trimming removed 4 bases from V and 0 bases from J, with 16 bases in between. CDR3 in amino acids: CASSLPGPISSYEQYV. The CDR3 coding sequence is TGTGCCAGCAGTTTACCGGGACCGATAAGCTCCTACGAGCAGTACGTC.

The sample holds a few counts of this clonotype. The rearrangement joins TRBV4-1 to TRBJ1-2, with D perhaps matching TRBD1 (6 bases). The length of the CDR3 is 15 residues. Germline V CDR1 and CDR2: MGHRA, YSYEKL. V shed 0 bases and J shed 4 bases, with 12 bases lying between them. The CDR3, as DNA: TGCGCCAGCAGCCAAGAGGAACAGGGAATCTATGGCTACACCTTC. Amino acid sequence: CASSQEEQGIYGYTF.

The sample holds a few counts of this clonotype. V and J are TRBV12-3 or TRBV12-4 and TRBJ1-5; weak D call: TRBD1 (6 bases). V lost 4 bases and J 1 base, leaving 11 bases between the germline ends. The CDR3 loop spans 15 amino acids. Here the CDR3 DNA reads TGTGCCAGCAGTTCGCGGGGGCAGAGCAATCAGCCCCAGCATTTT. It is translated as CASSSRGQSNQPQHF.

This chain joins TRBV6-2 or TRBV6-3 and TRBJ2-1, with 7 bases that match TRBD1. V lost 5 bases to trimming and J lost 2 bases; unmatched junction nucleotides: 6. From germline, CDR1 is MNHEY and CDR2 SVGEGT. The CDR3 sequence is 15 residues long. DNA of the CDR3: TGTGCCAGCAGTGAATACAGGGGCCCCTACAATGAGCAGTTCTTC. This sequence encodes CASSEYRGPYNEQFF.

This clonotype was observed a few times. The rearrangement links TRBV7-6 to TRBJ2-3, with 9 bases fitting TRBD2. Losses at the gene ends were 7 bases for V and 2 bases for J; bases not matched to a gene: 10. Germline CDR1 SGHVS, CDR2 FNYEAQ. CDR3 length: 16 residues. CDR3 in DNA: TGTGCCAGCACCCGTGGGAGCGGGGGGTACACAGATACGCAGTATTTT. Translation gives CASTRGSGGYTDTQYF.

In its sample, this clonotype was seen a few times. CDR3 sequence reads: CASSLFDSAEAFF. Here the CDR3 DNA reads TGTGCCAGCAGTTTATTTGATTCGGCTGAAGCTTTCTTT. The V and J genes are TRBV12-3 or TRBV12-4 and TRBJ1-1; D remains ambiguous. The V and J ends lost 2 bases and 6 bases respectively, with 10 bases between them. The CDR3 totals 13 residues.

There are a few counts of this clonotype. J is TRBJ2-7 and V is TRBV7-8; D is tentatively TRBD1 or TRBD2 (6 bases each). With 5 bases removed from V and 0 bases from J, the gap between germline ends came to 11 bases. Looked up from germline, CDR1 is SGHVS and CDR2 is FQNEAQ. The CDR3 runs to 14 residues. CDR3 loop: CASSRGPDSYEQYF. The DNA for the CDR3 is TGTGCCAGCAGCCGGGGGCCCGACTCCTACGAGCAGTACTTC. Combining the CDR3 with reference TRBV7-8 and TRBJ2-7 gives the whole variable domain GAGVSQSPRYKVAKRGQDVALRCDPISGHVSLFWYQQALGQGPEFLTYFQNEAQLDKSGLPSDRFFAERPEGSVSTLKIQRTQQEDSAVYLCASSRGPDSYEQYFGPGTRLTVT.

This clonotype was counted between two and nine times. This sequence joins TRBV10-3 and TRBJ1-2; D is unresolved. The CDR3 extends over 12 amino acids. From germline, CDR1 is ENHRY and CDR2 SYGVKD. The V end lost 0 bases, the J end lost 7 bases, and 6 bases lay between the germline ends. CDR3 sequence reads: CAISESPAGYTF. CDR3 in DNA: TGTGCCATCAGTGAGTCGCCAGCTGGCTACACCTTC.

The gene calls are TRBV4-3 and TRBJ2-2; D is unclear. Germline V gene sequence: CDR1 LGHNA, CDR2 YSLEER. This CDR3 has 15 amino acids. The germline V and J ends were trimmed by 1 base and 7 bases, with 13 bases remaining between them. CDR3 in DNA: TGCGCCAGCAGCCAAGTGGCAGGTTTAATCGGGGAGCTGTTTTTT. Protein product: CASSQVAGLIGELFF.

The chain is built from TRBV12-3 or TRBV12-4 and TRBJ2-7, with D possibly being TRBD1 or TRBD2 (5 bases each). The CDR3 length is 12 residues. V lost 8 bases and J lost 7, with 15 bases in between. CDR3 region: CASGVPGLEQYV. The CDR3 DNA reads TGTGCCAGCGGGGTACCGGGGCTAGAGCAGTACGTC.

This clonotype was seen only a few times. The chain recombines TRBV29-1 with TRBJ1-2, with a possible D match to TRBD1 (5 bases). The CDR3 consists of 12 residues. Trimming cost V 3 bases and J 2 bases, with 7 bases left between them. The V gene's germline CDR1 is SQVTM and CDR2 ANQGSEA. Here the CDR3 reads CSVEAGNYGYTF. The DNA of the CDR3 is TGCAGCGTTGAGGCAGGGAACTATGGCTACACCTTC.

The J gene is TRBJ2-7, the V gene TRBV7-9; TRBD1 matches 8 bases. The germline gives CDR1 SEHNR, CDR2 FQNEAQ (reference sequence). The CDR3 is 13 amino acids. Losses at the gene ends were 4 bases for V and 2 bases for J; bases not matched to a gene: 1. The CDR3 DNA is TGTGCCAGCAGCTGGGACAGGACCTACGAGCAGTACTTC. Translated: CASSWDRTYEQYF.

There are a few counts of this clonotype. The DNA for the CDR3 is TGTGCCACCAGCAGAGATCTGGGGAGGACCACTGAAGCTTTCTTT. Encoded protein: CATSRDLGRTTEAFF. The V gene is TRBV15, the J gene TRBJ1-1; D is unresolved. This CDR3 comprises 15 residues. Trimming pared 0 bases from V and 4 bases from J, leaving 12 bases between. Per the germline V gene, CDR1 is LNHNV and CDR2 is YYDKDF (reference sequence).

This clonotype was seen many times. The V and J genes are TRBV7-8 and TRBJ2-7; D possibly corresponds to TRBD1 (5 bases). V lost 5 bases and J 2 bases, leaving 7 bases between the germline ends. This CDR3 comprises 12 residues. Per the germline V gene, CDR1 is SGHVS and CDR2 is FQNEAQ. CDR3: CASSPGTYEQYF. The CDR3 nucleotides read TGTGCCAGCAGCCCAGGGACCTACGAGCAGTACTTC.

The V gene is TRBV12-3 or TRBV12-4, the J gene TRBJ1-3; D gene uncertain. The CDR3 extends over 11 amino acids. The ends were cut back, 5 bases at V and 10 bases at J, with 9 bases in the middle. CDR3 loop: CASSPGGTIYF. The CDR3 DNA sequence: TGTGCCAGCAGTCCGGGTGGGACCATATATTTT.

The chain links TRBV12-3 or TRBV12-4 to TRBJ1-6, with a tentative D call TRBD1 (6 bases). V shed 2 bases and J shed 8 bases, with 10 bases lying between them. There are 14 residues in the CDR3. The CDR3 is CASSLRPGDSPLHF. The DNA of the CDR3 is TGTGCCAGCAGTTTAAGGCCAGGGGATTCACCCCTCCACTTT.

DNA for the CDR3: TGTGCCAGCGCCCTGGGAACGGAGTATCAGCCCCAGCATTTT. Residues: CASALGTEYQPQHF. This chain connects TRBV5-8 to TRBJ1-5; D is uncertain. The germline V gene encodes CDR1 SGHTS and CDR2 YDEGEE. V was pared by 7 bases and J by 5 bases, with 16 bases between. The CDR3 runs 14 residues. The whole variable domain, filled in from reference TRBV5-8 and TRBJ1-5, reads EAGVTQSPTHLIKTRGQQATLRCSPISGHTSVYWYQQALGLGLQFLLWYDEGEERNRGNFPPRFSGRQFPNYSSELNVNALELEDSALYLCASALGTEYQPQHFGDGTRLSIL.

In this sample, this clonotype turned up many times. The V gene is TRBV7-9, the J gene TRBJ2-1; TRBD1 might be the D (6 bases). CDR3 length equals 14 residues. Between the trimmed V and J ends, which lost 4 bases and 6 bases, there was a span of 13 bases. In germline, CDR1 is SEHNR, CDR2 FQNEAQ (reference sequence). The CDR3 DNA sequence: TGTGCCAGCAGCTCCCAGGGGTACGTCAATGAGCAGTTCTTC. Its translation: CASSSQGYVNEQFF.

The CDR3 region has the DNA TGCAGTGCTAGAGCCCCGGGGTGGGGGGCCGCCGGGGAGCTGTTTTTT. Translated: CSARAPGWGAAGELFF. The genes are TRBV20-1 and TRBJ2-2, with D perhaps being TRBD1 or TRBD2 (6 bases each). This CDR3 has 16 amino acids. Germline V lookup: CDR1 DFQATT, CDR2 SNEGSKA (reference sequence). Trimming removed 1 base from V and 6 bases from J, with 18 bases in between.

This sequence joins TRBV6-1 and TRBJ1-6; TRBD1 agrees at 8 bases. The CDR3 has 16 amino acids. Germline V gives CDR1 MNHNS, CDR2 SASEGT. The V gene end was trimmed by 3 bases and the J gene end by 8 bases; junction bases not matched to a gene: 9. The CDR3 here is CASSDPLAGGHSPLHF. The CDR3 coding sequence is TGTGCCAGCAGTGACCCCCTGGCAGGGGGCCATTCACCCCTCCACTTT.

The table lists this clonotype with a few counts. The J gene is TRBJ2-1, the V gene TRBV11-3; no definite D call. Germline lookup yields CDR1 SGHNT and CDR2 YENEEA. The CDR3 has 14 residues. Trimming cost V 3 bases and J 8 bases, with 14 bases left between them. CDR3 nucleotides: TGTGCCAGCAGCTTCGCCGCCTTTGGGTATGAGCAGTTCTTC. Translation: CASSFAAFGYEQFF.

This clonotype occurred a few times. The chain has TRBV28 and TRBJ1-1, with TRBD1 matching over 7 bases. CDR1 and CDR2 (germline): MDHEN, SYDVKM. The CDR3 covers 13 residues. The trim removed 7 bases at V and 4 bases at J, leaving 6 bases unmatched. CDR3 in DNA: TGTGCCAGCATCGAGAGGGGGCCCACTGAAGCTTTCTTT. It is translated as CASIERGPTEAFF.

The chain employs TRBV5-6 and TRBJ2-2; possibly TRBD1 for D (6 bases). Trimming left V 2 bases short and J 1 base short, with 15 bases between. Germline assignment: CDR1 SGHDT and CDR2 YYEEEE. CDR3 length: 17 amino acids. CDR3 sequence reads: CASSFMAGEGNTGELFF. The CDR3 DNA reads as TGTGCCAGCAGCTTCATGGCAGGGGAAGGGAACACCGGGGAGCTGTTTTTT.

This chain connects TRBV5-4 to TRBJ1-1; D not resolved. Looked up from germline, CDR1 is SGHNT and CDR2 is YYREEE (reference sequence). V was trimmed by 4 bases and J by 11 bases, leaving 15 bases between them. There are 12 residues in the CDR3. The CDR3 coding sequence is TGTGCCAGCAGCCGAGAACAGAGGCCGGCTTTCTTT. It codes for CASSREQRPAFF.